A selection of T cell receptor beta chains follows, all from one sample in a study of T cell responses to AZD1222 COVID-19 vaccine. Only in-frame clones appear in the TCRdb table, and some are missing; sequencing was by immunoSEQ multiplex PCR. The table lists about 160,000 clones, 90% to 95% of them singletons. This material consisted of peripheral blood, taken on day 0 of AZD1222 vaccination. Receptors were obtained from an adult in good health. Both conserved end residues are part of each CDR3. D genes are given only for firm matches. Not every row has a clone size; where given, it reads once, few, many or a size class.

>NA|TRBJ2-1|NA|TRBV4-3
TGCGCCAGCAGCCAAGCAAAAGAGGGGCTCACCTACAATGAGCAGTTCTTC
CASSQAKEGLTYNEQFF
>NA|TRBJ1-1|NA|TRBV14
TGTGCCAGCAGCCGCTTTTTTGAAGCTTTCTTT
CASSRFFEAFF
>NA|TRBJ2-7|NA|TRBV28
TGTGCCAGCAGGCAAACTAGATTGCGCTCCTACGAGCAGTACTTC
CASRQTRLRSYEQYF
>TRBD1|TRBJ1-2|NA|TRBV7-9
TGTGCCAGCAGCTTAGAAACAGGGGGCGGCTATGGCTACACCTTC
CASSLETGGGYGYTF
>NA|TRBJ2-3|few|TRBV5-1
TGCGCCAGCAGCTGGGACCCATCGACTAGCACAGATACGCAGTATTTT
CASSWDPSTSTDTQYF
>NA|TRBJ1-2|NA|TRBV7-8
TGTGCCAGCAGTCATAAGAGGGGTCCTCCCTATGGCTACACCTTC
CASSHKRGPPYGYTF
>TRBD2|TRBJ2-1|NA|TRBV6-6
TGTGCCAGCAGTAGCGGGAGTACCGGCAATGAGCAGTTCTTC
CASSSGSTGNEQFF
>NA|TRBJ2-3|once|TRBV9
TGTGCCAGCAGCGTACTCCAGCGCACAGATACGCAGTATTTT
CASSVLQRTDTQYF
>TRBD1|TRBJ1-5|NA|TRBV7-2
TGTGCCAGCAGCGCCCGGACAGGGGGCATTCAGCCCCAGCATTTT
CASSARTGGIQPQHF
>TRBD1|TRBJ1-5|NA|TRBV19
TGTGCGATACAGGGGGCAGGTCAGCCCCAGCATTTT
CAIQGAGQPQHF
>NA|TRBJ1-2|NA|TRBV6-5
TGTGCCAGCAGTTACGGCTCCTCTGGCTACACCTTC
CASSYGSSGYTF
>TRBD1|TRBJ2-7|NA|TRBV15
TGTGCCACCAGCAGAGAGAATCCCGGGACAGGGTTTCGGTCCTACGAGCAGTACTTC
CATSRENPGTGFRSYEQYF
>NA|TRBJ1-1|NA|TRBV6-5
TGTGCCAGCAGTCGGGGGGACGGAAACACTGAAGCTTTCTTT
CASSRGDGNTEAFF
>NA|TRBJ2-5|NA|TRBV5-1
TGCGCCAGCAGCATCCACCAGGGAGAGACCCAGTACTTC
CASSIHQGETQYF
>TRBD1|TRBJ1-6|once|TRBV30
TGTGCCTGGACCCCAGTTGGATTCGACAGGGTCTCGATCGGGTTTAATTCACCCCTCCACTTT
CAWTPVGFDRVSIGFNSPLHF
>NA|TRBJ1-2|NA|TRBV30
TGTGCCTGGAGTATTGGAGTTAACTATGGCTACACCTTC
CAWSIGVNYGYTF
>TRBD2|TRBJ2-7|NA|TRBV6-4
TGTGCCAGCAGTCGGGAGGGGGGGGTAGTTGACGAGCAGTACTTC
CASSREGGVVDEQYF
>NA|TRBJ1-2|NA|TRBV4-3
TGCGCCAGCAGCCAAGATCTTTACAGCCCGGGAGGCTACACCTTC
CASSQDLYSPGGYTF
>NA|TRBJ2-2|once|TRBV19
TGTGCCAGTAGCGTAACCGGGACAATGGCCGGGGAGCTGTTTTTT
CASSVTGTMAGELFF
>NA|TRBJ2-7|NA|TRBV6-5
TGTGCCAGCACCTTAACCCGGGCCAACCACGAGCAGTACTTC
CASTLTRANHEQYF
>NA|TRBJ2-2|once|TRBV27
TGTGCCAGCACTCCAAGTGTCGGGGGCACCGGGGAGCTGTTTTTT
CASTPSVGGTGELFF
>TRBD1|TRBJ2-5|NA|TRBV6-4
TGTGCCAGCAGTGACTCACCCGGGACAGGCCAAGAGACCCAGTACTTC
CASSDSPGTGQETQYF
>NA|TRBJ2-7|NA|TRBV7-9
TGTGCCAGCAGCCCCGAGGGGGGGACCCTCGCCGAGCAGTACTTC
CASSPEGGTLAEQYF
>TRBD1|TRBJ2-1|NA|TRBV10-3
TGTGCCACTTACCGGGACAGAACATACAATGAGCAGTTCTTC
CATYRDRTYNEQFF
>NA|TRBJ2-2|NA|TRBV7-6
TGTGCCAGCAGCTTAGGCACAGGAGCCAACACCGGGGAGCTGTTTTTT
CASSLGTGANTGELFF
>NA|TRBJ1-2|NA|TRBV10-3
TGTGCCATCAGTGAAGAGGGAATCCACTATGGCTACACCTTC
CAISEEGIHYGYTF
>NA|TRBJ2-3|NA|TRBV5-8
TGTGCCAGCAGCTCAGCCCCGGTTCGTTCAGATACGCAGTATTTT
CASSSAPVRSDTQYF
>NA|TRBJ1-1|NA|TRBV11-3
TGTGCCAGCAGCTTAGGAGGCGTTGGTGAAGCTTTCTTT
CASSLGGVGEAFF
>NA|TRBJ2-7|NA|TRBV5-1
TGCGCCAGCAGCTTTGGATACGAGCAGTACTTC
CASSFGYEQYF
>NA|TRBJ1-1|NA|TRBV6-5
TGTGCCAGCAGTCCTCAGCTTATTGAAACTGAAGCTTTCTTT
CASSPQLIETEAFF
>NA|TRBJ2-7|once|TRBV5-1
TGCGCCAGCAGCCAAGAAGACAACCGGGACTCCTACGAGCAGTACTTC
CASSQEDNRDSYEQYF
>NA|TRBJ2-2|NA|TRBV6-5
TGTGCCAGCAGTTACTACAGGGACACCGGGGAGCTGTTTTTT
CASSYYRDTGELFF
>TRBD2|TRBJ2-1|NA|TRBV6-6
TGTGCCAGCAGTCACAAAGAACTAGCGGGGGATTACAATGAGCAGTTCTTC
CASSHKELAGDYNEQFF
>NA|TRBJ2-7|few|TRBV28
TGTGCCAGCAGTTCCAGGGGGGAAAGTGAGTACTTC
CASSSRGESEYF
>NA|TRBJ1-1|NA|TRBV27
TGTGCCAGCAGACCAAGACAGCAACTCACTGAAGCTTTCTTT
CASRPRQQLTEAFF
>NA|TRBJ1-3|NA|TRBV4-2
TGTGCCAGCAGCGAAGGGGGGCTGGGAGCTGGAAACACCATATATTTT
CASSEGGLGAGNTIYF
>TRBD1|TRBJ1-5|NA|TRBV28
TGTGCCAGCAGTTCAGGACAGGGGGCATATCAGCCCCAGCATTTT
CASSSGQGAYQPQHF
>NA|TRBJ2-1|NA|TRBV10-3
TGTGCCATCAGTGCGGACAACTCCTACAATGAGCAGTTCTTC
CAISADNSYNEQFF
>NA|TRBJ1-6|NA|TRBV3-1/TRBV3-2
TGTGCCAGCAGCCAAATGGCGGACAGCTTGGGTGGTTCACCCCTCCACTTT
CASSQMADSLGGSPLHF